A selection of T cell receptor beta chains follows, all from one sample in a study of cytomegalovirus exposure and HLA in healthy donors. This table comes from immunoSEQ multiplex PCR, and its TCRdb copy is limited to in-frame clones, with some not included. In the table there are over 90,000 clones, 64% of which are singletons. What was sequenced was PBMCs. The receptors derive from a man aged 55-75 years in good health and CMV-seronegative. Each CDR3 is given with its conserved first and last residue. Fields, in order: V gene, J gene, D gene, clone size, CDR3 DNA, CDR3 protein. A D gene is named only where the DNA matches it firmly. Rows give clone size only sometimes, using once, few, many, or a class for an expanded clone.

v_call: TRBV16
j_call: TRBJ2-5
d_call: -
clone_size: few
cdr3_nt: TGTGCCAGCAGCCCCCTCCTCGGGGGTTATAGGGAGACCCAGTACTTC
cdr3_aa: CASSPLLGGYRETQYF

v_call: TRBV6-5
j_call: TRBJ1-1
d_call: -
clone_size: few
cdr3_nt: TGTGCCAGCACTGATATAGGGGGAAGGTCTGAAGCTTTCTTT
cdr3_aa: CASTDIGGRSEAFF

v_call: TRBV2
j_call: TRBJ2-2
d_call: TRBD2
clone_size: -
cdr3_nt: TGTGCCAGCAGTGGAAGCGGGAGGCCCGGGGAGCTGTTTTTT
cdr3_aa: CASSGSGRPGELFF

v_call: TRBV2
j_call: TRBJ2-3
d_call: TRBD2
clone_size: -
cdr3_nt: TGTGCCAGCAGTGATTGGCGGGGGGAACATACGCAGTATTTT
cdr3_aa: CASSDWRGEHTQYF

v_call: TRBV21-1
j_call: TRBJ2-5
d_call: -
clone_size: -
cdr3_nt: TGTGCCAGCAGCAAAAGGACAGAAGATTACCAAGAGACCCAGTACTTC
cdr3_aa: CASSKRTEDYQETQYF

v_call: TRBV19
j_call: TRBJ1-3
d_call: -
clone_size: -
cdr3_nt: TGTGCCAGTACAACGGGCGCCTCCGGGGTGATGGGAGACACCATATATTTT
cdr3_aa: CASTTGASGVMGDTIYF

v_call: TRBV23-1
j_call: TRBJ1-1
d_call: -
clone_size: -
cdr3_nt: TGCGCCAGCAGTCAACTTCATAGACAGGTCCCCTCCCTTAACACTGAAGCTTTCTTT
cdr3_aa: CASSQLHRQVPSLNTEAFF

v_call: TRBV5-6
j_call: TRBJ2-4
d_call: TRBD2
clone_size: few
cdr3_nt: TGTGCCAGCAGCATCGGACTAGCGGGGGATCCCTACAGCTTC
cdr3_aa: CASSIGLAGDPYSF

v_call: TRBV6-6
j_call: TRBJ2-3
d_call: -
clone_size: -
cdr3_nt: TGTGCCAGCAGCGGGGCAGATACGCAGTATTTT
cdr3_aa: CASSGADTQYF

v_call: TRBV10-3
j_call: TRBJ2-7
d_call: -
clone_size: -
cdr3_nt: TGTGCCATCCTACGGGGGGCGCGTTACGAGCAGTACTTC
cdr3_aa: CAILRGARYEQYF

v_call: TRBV4-2
j_call: TRBJ1-4
d_call: TRBD1
clone_size: -
cdr3_nt: TGTGCCAGCAGCCGGGACAGAGCTAATGAAAAACTGTTTTTT
cdr3_aa: CASSRDRANEKLFF

v_call: TRBV5-1
j_call: TRBJ2-7
d_call: TRBD2
clone_size: -
cdr3_nt: TGCGCCAGCACCCCTCTAGCGGGAGGGAACGAGCAGTACTTC
cdr3_aa: CASTPLAGGNEQYF

v_call: TRBV5-1
j_call: TRBJ2-1
d_call: TRBD2
clone_size: few
cdr3_nt: TGCGCCAGCAGCGTACTAGCGGGAGGCTCCTACAATGAGCAGTTCTTC
cdr3_aa: CASSVLAGGSYNEQFF

v_call: TRBV4-2
j_call: TRBJ2-5
d_call: -
clone_size: -
cdr3_nt: TGTGCCAGCAGCCCGACCCCGGGGGAGACCCAGTACTTC
cdr3_aa: CASSPTPGETQYF

v_call: TRBV6-1
j_call: TRBJ1-6
d_call: TRBD1
clone_size: few
cdr3_nt: TGTGCCAGCAGTGTGGGACAGGCCCTCAATTCACCCCTCCACTTT
cdr3_aa: CASSVGQALNSPLHF

v_call: TRBV9
j_call: TRBJ2-7
d_call: -
clone_size: many
cdr3_nt: TGTGCCAGCAGCGTGACGGGAGCCTACGAGCAGTACTTC
cdr3_aa: CASSVTGAYEQYF

v_call: TRBV5-4
j_call: TRBJ2-7
d_call: -
clone_size: -
cdr3_nt: TGTGCCAGCAGCTTGGCCGGCGGGATCTACGAGCAGTACTTC
cdr3_aa: CASSLAGGIYEQYF

v_call: TRBV11-3
j_call: TRBJ2-1
d_call: TRBD2
clone_size: few
cdr3_nt: TGTGCCAGCAGCTTAGATCGAGCGGGGGGGACCTACAATGAGCAGTTCTTC
cdr3_aa: CASSLDRAGGTYNEQFF

v_call: TRBV28
j_call: TRBJ1-2
d_call: -
clone_size: -
cdr3_nt: TGTGCCAGCAGTTTAGCGGGGGTGGAGGGCTACACCTTC
cdr3_aa: CASSLAGVEGYTF

v_call: TRBV5-1
j_call: TRBJ1-2
d_call: -
clone_size: -
cdr3_nt: TGCGCCAGCAGCCGCGGGGAGGGTCCTAACTATGGCTACACCTTC
cdr3_aa: CASSRGEGPNYGYTF

v_call: TRBV6-6
j_call: TRBJ1-4
d_call: -
clone_size: -
cdr3_nt: TGTGCCAGCAGCGGAAACAGGGCCCTGAATGAAAAACTGTTTTTT
cdr3_aa: CASSGNRALNEKLFF

v_call: TRBV4-1
j_call: TRBJ1-1
d_call: TRBD1
clone_size: few
cdr3_nt: TGCGCCAGCAGCCAAGATACAGGGGGCGCGAACACTGAAGCTTTCTTT
cdr3_aa: CASSQDTGGANTEAFF

v_call: TRBV6-5
j_call: TRBJ1-2
d_call: -
clone_size: many
cdr3_nt: TGTGCCAGCAGTTACTATCGAACCGGGGGAGGGTATGGCTACACCTTC
cdr3_aa: CASSYYRTGGGYGYTF

v_call: TRBV4-1
j_call: TRBJ1-1
d_call: TRBD1
clone_size: -
cdr3_nt: TGCGCCAGCAGCCAAGTCCCGACAGGGGCCATGGAGGCTTTCTTT
cdr3_aa: CASSQVPTGAMEAFF

v_call: TRBV5-1
j_call: TRBJ2-5
d_call: TRBD2
clone_size: once
cdr3_nt: TGCGCCAGCAGCTTGGGGGGGGGAAGGGGAACCCAAGAGACCCAGTACTTC
cdr3_aa: CASSLGGGRGTQETQYF

v_call: TRBV10-3
j_call: TRBJ2-3
d_call: -
clone_size: -
cdr3_nt: TGTGCCATCAGTGAGTCTGGACTGGCGAGAGATACGCAGTATTTT
cdr3_aa: CAISESGLARDTQYF

v_call: TRBV6-4
j_call: TRBJ2-1
d_call: TRBD2
clone_size: -
cdr3_nt: TGTGCCAGCAGCAAACTAGCGGGGGATTTCAATGAGCAGTTCTTC
cdr3_aa: CASSKLAGDFNEQFF

v_call: TRBV10-1
j_call: TRBJ2-3
d_call: TRBD1
clone_size: -
cdr3_nt: TGCGCCAGCAGCCGGGGACAGAGGGGTACGCAGTATTTT
cdr3_aa: CASSRGQRGTQYF

v_call: TRBV5-1
j_call: TRBJ2-2
d_call: TRBD1
clone_size: -
cdr3_nt: TGCGCCAGCAGCCCAGGCCCACAGACAGGGTATGGCACCGGGGAGCTGTTTTTT
cdr3_aa: CASSPGPQTGYGTGELFF

v_call: TRBV5-1
j_call: TRBJ2-1
d_call: -
clone_size: few
cdr3_nt: TGCGCCAGCAGCGTGGGACCACCGGGACACACCTACAATGAGCAGTTCTTC
cdr3_aa: CASSVGPPGHTYNEQFF

v_call: TRBV19
j_call: TRBJ1-6
d_call: TRBD1
clone_size: -
cdr3_nt: TGTGCCAGTAGTTCAGGGGGGAATTCACCCCTCCACTTT
cdr3_aa: CASSSGGNSPLHF

v_call: TRBV5-1
j_call: TRBJ2-5
d_call: -
clone_size: -
cdr3_nt: TGCGCCAGCAGCTTGTACGGAGCTCAAGAGACCCAGTACTTC
cdr3_aa: CASSLYGAQETQYF

v_call: TRBV19
j_call: TRBJ2-1
d_call: -
clone_size: few
cdr3_nt: TGTGCCAGTAGGGGGGGAGCAAATCTCTACAATGAGCAGTTCTTC
cdr3_aa: CASRGGANLYNEQFF

v_call: TRBV2
j_call: TRBJ2-1
d_call: TRBD2
clone_size: -
cdr3_nt: TGTGCCAGCACCAAGGGACTAGCGGGGGGGGGATACAATGAGCAGTTCTTC
cdr3_aa: CASTKGLAGGGYNEQFF

v_call: TRBV30
j_call: TRBJ2-7
d_call: TRBD1
clone_size: -
cdr3_nt: TGTGCCTGGAGTTCACAGGGGCCCTACGAGCAGTACTTC
cdr3_aa: CAWSSQGPYEQYF

v_call: TRBV7-3
j_call: TRBJ2-1
d_call: -
clone_size: -
cdr3_nt: TGTGCCAGCAGCCCCCCGGGCGGGTACAATGAGCAGTTCTTC
cdr3_aa: CASSPPGGYNEQFF

v_call: TRBV5-4
j_call: TRBJ2-7
d_call: TRBD2
clone_size: once
cdr3_nt: TGTGCCAGCAGCGAGGGGACTAGCAGGAGCTCCTACGAGCAGTACTTC
cdr3_aa: CASSEGTSRSSYEQYF

v_call: TRBV21-1
j_call: TRBJ1-2
d_call: -
clone_size: -
cdr3_nt: TGTGCCCGTCCCTCGCTGGAGGAATCCCCGGAGGGCTACACCTTC
cdr3_aa: CARPSLEESPEGYTF

v_call: TRBV30
j_call: TRBJ2-1
d_call: -
clone_size: -
cdr3_nt: TGTGCCTGGAGTGTTGTGGGTAGAAGGGGGCAGTTCTTC
cdr3_aa: CAWSVVGRRGQFF

v_call: TRBV5-1
j_call: TRBJ2-7
d_call: TRBD1
clone_size: -
cdr3_nt: TGCGCCAGCAGCATGGGACAGAACTACGAGCAGTACTTC
cdr3_aa: CASSMGQNYEQYF

v_call: TRBV7-6
j_call: TRBJ1-2
d_call: -
clone_size: -
cdr3_nt: TGTGCCAGCAGCGGACGGGGGGGGAGTGACTATGGCTACACCTTC
cdr3_aa: CASSGRGGSDYGYTF

v_call: TRBV10-2
j_call: TRBJ1-5
d_call: TRBD1
clone_size: few
cdr3_nt: TGCGCCAGCAGTGCCACCGGGACAGGGGTTCAGCCCCAGCATTTT
cdr3_aa: CASSATGTGVQPQHF

v_call: TRBV5-4
j_call: TRBJ2-1
d_call: -
clone_size: -
cdr3_nt: TGTGCCAGCAGCTTGGAAAACAGGAGTCCTTCGAATGAGCAGTTCTTC
cdr3_aa: CASSLENRSPSNEQFF

v_call: TRBV19
j_call: TRBJ1-2
d_call: -
clone_size: -
cdr3_nt: TGTGCCACCGTAAGCGAGGGTTATGGCTACACCTTC
cdr3_aa: CATVSEGYGYTF

v_call: TRBV7-9
j_call: TRBJ2-3
d_call: TRBD2
clone_size: -
cdr3_nt: TGTGCCAGCAGCCCCGGGAGGGCCGTTCTTGGTGAGGATACGCAGTATTTT
cdr3_aa: CASSPGRAVLGEDTQYF